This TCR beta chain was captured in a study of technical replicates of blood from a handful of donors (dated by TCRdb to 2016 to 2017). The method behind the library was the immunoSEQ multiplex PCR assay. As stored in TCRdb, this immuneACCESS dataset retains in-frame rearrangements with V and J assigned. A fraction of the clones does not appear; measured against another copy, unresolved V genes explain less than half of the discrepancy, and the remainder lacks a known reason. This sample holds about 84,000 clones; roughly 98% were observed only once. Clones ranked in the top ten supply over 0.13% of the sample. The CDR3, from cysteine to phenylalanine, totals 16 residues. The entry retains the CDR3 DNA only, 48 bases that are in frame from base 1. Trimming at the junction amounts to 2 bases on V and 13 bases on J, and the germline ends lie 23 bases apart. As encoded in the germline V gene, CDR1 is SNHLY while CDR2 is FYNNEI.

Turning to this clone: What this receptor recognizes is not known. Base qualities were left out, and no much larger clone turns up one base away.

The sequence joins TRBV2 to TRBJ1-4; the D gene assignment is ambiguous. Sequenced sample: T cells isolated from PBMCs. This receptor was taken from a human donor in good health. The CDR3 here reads CASSESPPPYLNRLFF. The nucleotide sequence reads TGTGCCAGCAGTGAAAGCCCCCCACCTTACCTGAATCGACTGTTTTTT.